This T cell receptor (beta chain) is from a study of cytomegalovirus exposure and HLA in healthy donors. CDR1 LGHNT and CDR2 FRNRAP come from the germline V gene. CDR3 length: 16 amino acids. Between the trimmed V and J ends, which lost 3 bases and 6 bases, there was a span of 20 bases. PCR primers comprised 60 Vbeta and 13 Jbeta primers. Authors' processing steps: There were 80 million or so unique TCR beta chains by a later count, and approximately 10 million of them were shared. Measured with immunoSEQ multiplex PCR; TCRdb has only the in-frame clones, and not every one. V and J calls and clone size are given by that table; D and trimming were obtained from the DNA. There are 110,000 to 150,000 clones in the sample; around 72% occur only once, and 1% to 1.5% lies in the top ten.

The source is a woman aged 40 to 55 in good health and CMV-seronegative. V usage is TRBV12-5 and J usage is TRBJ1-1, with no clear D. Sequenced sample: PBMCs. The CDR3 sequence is CASGFQGMPGSAEAFF. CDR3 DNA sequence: TGTGCTAGTGGTTTCCAAGGGATGCCGGGGTCCGCTGAAGCTTTCTTT.